This entry lists 12 T cell receptor beta chains sequenced from one sample in a study of T cell responses to AZD1222 COVID-19 vaccine. The assay was immunoSEQ multiplex PCR, and TCRdb's table has in-frame clones only and misses some. This table holds some 120,000 clones, over 75% found once. The sample consisted of peripheral blood, taken 28 days after the second dose of the MenACWY control vaccine. These receptors were taken from an adult who received the MenACWY meningococcal vaccine as a control.

The chain carries TRBV18 and TRBJ1-3; a possible D gene is TRBD1 (5 bases). With 5 bases removed from V and 0 bases from J, the gap between germline ends came to 14 bases. Per the germline V gene, CDR1 is KGHSH and CDR2 is LQKENI. This CDR3 has 16 amino acids. For the CDR3, the DNA is TGTGCCAGCTCATCGATCGGACAAGTCTCTGGAAACACCATATATTTT. This sequence encodes CASSSIGQVSGNTIYF.

The chain employs TRBV2 and TRBJ1-1, with 7 bases that match TRBD1. V lost 7 bases, J lost 0 bases, and 2 bases stayed unmatched. The CDR3 consists of 13 residues. Looked up from germline, CDR1 is SNHLY and CDR2 is FYNNEI. The CDR3 sequence: CASTGQVNTEAFF. In DNA, the CDR3 is TGTGCCAGCACCGGACAGGTGAACACTGAAGCTTTCTTT.

The rearrangement joins TRBV19 to TRBJ1-5; 9 nucleotides match TRBD1. Germline CDR1 LNHDA, CDR2 SQIVND (reference sequence). Trimming at V came to 5 bases and at J to 4 bases, leaving 6 bases not matched to a gene. The CDR3 is 15 amino acids. This CDR3 reads CASSVDRGRNQPQHF. CDR3 sequence (DNA): TGTGCCAGTAGTGTGGACAGGGGTAGGAATCAGCCCCAGCATTTT.

This CDR3 reads CASSYSRAEQYV. For the CDR3, the DNA is TGTGCCAGCAGTTACAGCAGGGCCGAGCAGTACGTC. The V and J genes are TRBV6-2 or TRBV6-3 and TRBJ2-7, with TRBD1 as a possible D gene (5 bases). This CDR3 contains 12 residues. Deletions cut 2 bases from V and 6 bases from J, with 8 bases between. Germline lookup yields CDR1 MNHEY and CDR2 SVGEGT.

The CDR3 is CASSPPSAASTDTQYF. The CDR3 coding sequence is TGTGCCAGCTCACCACCGTCGGCCGCCAGCACAGATACGCAGTATTTT. This chain uses TRBV18 with TRBJ2-3; D remains ambiguous. There are 16 residues in the CDR3. CDR1 is KGHSH, CDR2 LQKENI, per germline. With 0 bases removed from V and 0 bases from J, the gap between germline ends came to 10 bases.

V and J are TRBV5-4 and TRBJ2-5; D possibly uses TRBD1 or TRBD2 (5 bases each). Germline-derived CDR1 and CDR2 are SGHNT and YYREEE (reference sequence). V lost 2 bases and J 5 bases, leaving 10 bases between the germline ends. The CDR3 consists of 13 residues. CDR3 sequence reads: CASSFSRDETQYF. In DNA form, the CDR3 reads TGTGCCAGCAGCTTTTCCAGGGACGAGACCCAGTACTTC.

V and J are TRBV10-1 and TRBJ2-7; TRBD2 is a possible D gene (6 bases). Germline loops: CDR1 WNHNN, CDR2 SYGVQD (reference sequence). Between the trimmed V and J ends, which lost 4 bases and 5 bases, there was a span of 15 bases. CDR3 length equals 14 residues. The CDR3 reads CASSGPSGAHEQYF. CDR3 in DNA: TGCGCCAGCAGTGGGCCTTCGGGAGCCCACGAGCAGTACTTC.

The chain carries TRBV6-4 and TRBJ1-2; no definite D call. Per germline, CDR1 MRHNA and CDR2 SNTAGT. V gave up 2 bases and J gave up 4 bases, with 11 bases separating them. The CDR3 has 14 amino acids. DNA of the CDR3: TGTGCCAGCAGTGACGTCAACAATCCCTATGGCTACACCTTC. Its translation is CASSDVNNPYGYTF.

The V call is TRBV3-1 (or the pseudogene TRBV3-2), the J call TRBJ1-3, with D perhaps TRBD1 (6 bases). Germline V gene lookup returns CDR1 LGHDT and CDR2 YNNKEL (reference sequence). The CDR3 sequence is 14 residues long. V lost 2 bases and J 4 bases, leaving 9 bases between the germline ends. This CDR3 reads CASSQQGFGNTIYF. CDR3 nucleotide sequence: TGTGCCAGCAGCCAACAGGGGTTCGGAAACACCATATATTTT.

The V gene is TRBV18, the J gene TRBJ2-3; D is uncertain. The V gene lost 2 bases and the J gene lost 2 bases, with 2 bases spanning the gap. Germline V gives CDR1 KGHSH, CDR2 LQKENI. The CDR3 spans 12 residues. CDR3 loop: CASSPFTDTQYF. The CDR3 coding sequence is TGTGCCAGCTCACCATTCACAGATACGCAGTATTTT.

The V gene is TRBV5-1, the J gene TRBJ1-2; TRBD1 matches 8 bases. V lost 0 bases to trimming and J lost 4 bases; unmatched junction nucleotides: 2. CDR1 SGHRS and CDR2 YFSETQ come from the germline V gene. This CDR3 spans 14 amino acids. As DNA, the CDR3 is TGCGCCAGCAGCTTGGCGGGACAGGTCTATGGCTACACCTTC. Protein: CASSLAGQVYGYTF.

This sequence joins TRBV6-2 or TRBV6-3 and TRBJ2-1, with a weak D call TRBD2 (7 bases). There are 16 residues in the CDR3. Germline-derived CDR1 and CDR2 are MNHEY and SVGEGT. V was clipped by 0 bases and J by 1 base, with 10 bases between them. CDR3 region: CASSYSRGPSYNEQFF. The CDR3 DNA reads as TGTGCCAGCAGTTACTCGCGGGGGCCGTCCTACAATGAGCAGTTCTTC.